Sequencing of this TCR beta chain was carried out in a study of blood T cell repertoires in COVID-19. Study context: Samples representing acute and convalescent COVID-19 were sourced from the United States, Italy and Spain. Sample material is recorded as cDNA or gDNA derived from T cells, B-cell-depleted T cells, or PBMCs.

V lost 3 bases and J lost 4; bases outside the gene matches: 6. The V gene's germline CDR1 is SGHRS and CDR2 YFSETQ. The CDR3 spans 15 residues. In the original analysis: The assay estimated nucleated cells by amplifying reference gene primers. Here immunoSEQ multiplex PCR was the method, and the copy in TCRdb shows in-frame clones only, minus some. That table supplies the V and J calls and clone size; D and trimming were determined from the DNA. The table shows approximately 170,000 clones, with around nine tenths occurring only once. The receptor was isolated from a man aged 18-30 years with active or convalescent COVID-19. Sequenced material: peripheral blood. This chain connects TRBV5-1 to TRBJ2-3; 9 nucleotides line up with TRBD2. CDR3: CASSSSGEGADTQYF. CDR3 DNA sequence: TGCGCCAGCAGCTCTAGCGGGGAGGGCGCAGATACGCAGTATTTT.